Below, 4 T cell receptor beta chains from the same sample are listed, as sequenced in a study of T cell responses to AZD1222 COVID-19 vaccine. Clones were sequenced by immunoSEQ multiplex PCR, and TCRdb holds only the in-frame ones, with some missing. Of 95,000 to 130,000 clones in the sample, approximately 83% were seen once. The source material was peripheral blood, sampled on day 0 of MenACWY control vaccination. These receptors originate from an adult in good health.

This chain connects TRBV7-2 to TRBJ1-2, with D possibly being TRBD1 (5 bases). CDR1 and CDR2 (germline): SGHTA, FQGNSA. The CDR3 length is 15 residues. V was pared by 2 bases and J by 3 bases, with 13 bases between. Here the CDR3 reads CASSLMITGDYGYTF. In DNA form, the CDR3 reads TGTGCCAGCAGCTTAATGATAACGGGGGACTATGGCTACACCTTC.

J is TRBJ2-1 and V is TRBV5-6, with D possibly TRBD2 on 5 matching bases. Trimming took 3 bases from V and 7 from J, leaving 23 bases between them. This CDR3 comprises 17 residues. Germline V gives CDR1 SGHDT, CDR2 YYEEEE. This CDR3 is CASSWTPTSYSGNEQFF. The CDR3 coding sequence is TGTGCCAGCAGCTGGACCCCCACAAGTTATTCGGGAAATGAGCAGTTCTTC.

Here the CDR3 reads CASSSELVTQYF. In DNA form, the CDR3 reads TGTGCCAGCAGCTCGGAGTTAGTTACGCAGTATTTT. The chain couples TRBV7-9 to TRBJ2-3; no firm D call. The CDR3 is 12 residues long. The V and J ends lost 4 bases and 8 bases respectively, with 10 bases between them. Germline lookup yields CDR1 SEHNR and CDR2 FQNEAQ (reference sequence).

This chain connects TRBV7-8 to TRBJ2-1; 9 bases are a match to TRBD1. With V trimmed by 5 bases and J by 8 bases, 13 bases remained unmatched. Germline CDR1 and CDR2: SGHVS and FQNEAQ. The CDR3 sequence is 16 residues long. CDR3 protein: CASSPAGTGFRDEQFF. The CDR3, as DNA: TGTGCCAGCAGCCCCGCCGGGACAGGGTTTAGGGATGAGCAGTTCTTC. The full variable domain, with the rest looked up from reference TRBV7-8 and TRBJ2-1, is GAGVSQSPRYKVAKRGQDVALRCDPISGHVSLFWYQQALGQGPEFLTYFQNEAQLDKSGLPSDRFFAERPEGSVSTLKIQRTQQEDSAVYLCASSPAGTGFRDEQFFGPGTRLTVL.